The rows below give T cell receptor beta chains drawn from one sample of a study of blood T cell repertoires in COVID-19. Assay: immunoSEQ multiplex PCR; the TCRdb copy retains only in-frame clones and omits some. Of 130,000 to 150,000 clones listed, about 84% are singletons. The sample was peripheral blood. The receptors here all came from a man in his 60s with active or convalescent COVID-19. Both conserved end residues are part of each CDR3. The order of the fields is D gene, clone size, V gene, J gene, CDR3 protein, CDR3 DNA. A D gene is named only where the DNA matches it firmly. Rows give clone size only sometimes, using once, few, many, or a class for an expanded clone.

D: TRBD2; size: .; V: TRBV5-1; J: TRBJ2-3; CDR3: CASSFPRGGGTDTQYF; DNA: TGCGCCAGCAGCTTTCCTCGGGGAGGGGGCACAGATACGCAGTATTTT
D: TRBD1; size: .; V: TRBV24-1; J: TRBJ1-1; CDR3: CATSNTFKGAGNTEAFF; DNA: TGTGCCACCAGTAATACCTTTAAGGGGGCAGGAAACACTGAAGCTTTCTTT
D: TRBD1; size: .; V: TRBV7-9; J: TRBJ2-7; CDR3: CASSLGTGISREQYF; DNA: TGTGCCAGCAGCTTAGGGACAGGGATATCGCGCGAGCAGTACTTC
D: .; size: .; V: TRBV24-1; J: TRBJ1-2; CDR3: CATSEPGVNGYTF; DNA: TGTGCCACCAGTGAACCAGGGGTGAATGGCTACACCTTC
D: TRBD1; size: .; V: TRBV5-6; J: TRBJ2-7; CDR3: CASSAGQGAYEQYF; DNA: TGTGCCAGCAGCGCGGGACAGGGGGCCTACGAGCAGTACTTC
D: .; size: .; V: TRBV20-1; J: TRBJ2-5; CDR3: CSAPLETQYF; DNA: TGCAGTGCTCCCTTGGAGACCCAGTACTTC
D: .; size: .; V: TRBV10-3; J: TRBJ1-5; CDR3: CAISEGGYSNQPQHF; DNA: TGTGCCATCAGTGAGGGGGGGTATAGCAATCAGCCCCAGCATTTT
D: .; size: once; V: TRBV6-2/TRBV6-3; J: TRBJ2-7; CDR3: CASSKTATSSYEQYF; DNA: TGTGCCAGCAGCAAAACCGCGACTAGCTCCTACGAGCAGTACTTC
D: TRBD1; size: once; V: TRBV29-1; J: TRBJ2-3; CDR3: CSGNRGSTDTQYF; DNA: TGCAGCGGAAACAGGGGCAGCACAGATACGCAGTATTTT
D: TRBD2; size: .; V: TRBV10-3; J: TRBJ2-3; CDR3: CAISVSTRGADTQYF; DNA: TGTGCCATCAGTGTCTCGACTCGGGGGGCAGATACGCAGTATTTT
D: TRBD2; size: .; V: TRBV9; J: TRBJ2-5; CDR3: CASSPFATSGLQETQYF; DNA: TGTGCCAGCAGCCCATTTGCGACTAGCGGGCTACAAGAGACCCAGTACTTC
D: .; size: .; V: TRBV7-9; J: TRBJ2-7; CDR3: CASSLDPEYYEQYF; DNA: TGTGCCAGCAGCTTAGACCCGGAGTACTACGAGCAGTACTTC
D: .; size: .; V: TRBV27; J: TRBJ2-5; CDR3: CASSSVGGQLGGTQYF; DNA: TGTGCCAGCAGTTCCGTTGGGGGACAGTTGGGGGGGACCCAGTACTTC
D: .; size: .; V: TRBV14; J: TRBJ2-3; CDR3: CASSQEGGAGDTQYF; DNA: TGTGCCAGCAGCCAAGAAGGAGGAGCAGGTGATACGCAGTATTTT
D: .; size: once; V: TRBV19; J: TRBJ1-2; CDR3: CASSRDKSNYGYTF; DNA: TGTGCCAGTAGCCGGGACAAATCTAACTATGGCTACACCTTC
D: .; size: .; V: TRBV4-2; J: TRBJ2-3; CDR3: CASSPTGRGGTDTQYF; DNA: TGTGCCAGCAGCCCCACCGGGCGGGGTGGCACAGATACGCAGTATTTT
D: .; size: many; V: TRBV12-3/TRBV12-4; J: TRBJ2-7; CDR3: CASSSPSRLYRYF; DNA: TGTGCCAGCAGTTCCCCCAGCAGGCTTTATAGATACTTC
D: TRBD2; size: .; V: TRBV2; J: TRBJ2-1; CDR3: CASRLAGVHEQFF; DNA: TGTGCCAGCAGGCTAGCGGGAGTGCATGAGCAGTTCTTC
D: .; size: .; V: TRBV18; J: TRBJ1-1; CDR3: CASSPGGMNTEAFF; DNA: TGTGCCAGCTCCCCCGGGGGAATGAACACTGAAGCTTTCTTT
D: TRBD1; size: few; V: TRBV9; J: TRBJ1-4; CDR3: CASSTNTGTGGNEKLFF; DNA: TGTGCCAGCAGCACTAATACCGGGACAGGGGGTAATGAAAAACTGTTTTTT
D: .; size: .; V: TRBV27; J: TRBJ1-5; CDR3: CASSLKDRHSNQPQHF; DNA: TGTGCCAGCAGTTTAAAGGACAGACATAGCAATCAGCCCCAGCATTTT
D: TRBD2; size: .; V: TRBV5-6; J: TRBJ2-5; CDR3: CASSLEVSSGRETQYF; DNA: TGTGCCAGCAGCTTGGAGGTTTCTAGCGGGAGAGAGACCCAGTACTTC
D: .; size: few; V: TRBV19; J: TRBJ2-2; CDR3: CASSFGRNTGELFF; DNA: TGTGCCAGTAGTTTTGGGAGGAACACCGGGGAGCTGTTTTTT
D: .; size: .; V: TRBV18; J: TRBJ1-1; CDR3: CASSARRGNTEAFF; DNA: TGTGCCAGCTCAGCTCGGAGGGGGAACACTGAAGCTTTCTTT
D: TRBD1; size: once; V: TRBV14; J: TRBJ2-4; CDR3: CASSQDHVGGSAKNIQYF; DNA: TGTGCCAGCAGCCAAGATCACGTAGGGGGCTCAGCCAAAAACATTCAGTACTTC
D: .; size: .; V: TRBV19; J: TRBJ2-1; CDR3: CASSMRGTRGNEQFF; DNA: TGTGCCAGTAGCATGCGGGGGACCAGGGGAAATGAGCAGTTCTTC
D: .; size: .; V: TRBV2; J: TRBJ2-5; CDR3: CASSEMGTRGETQYF; DNA: TGTGCCAGCAGTGAAATGGGTACTAGGGGGGAGACCCAGTACTTC
D: TRBD1; size: few; V: TRBV7-2; J: TRBJ2-3; CDR3: CASSLGTGYTDTQYF; DNA: TGTGCCAGCAGCTTAGGGACAGGGTACACAGATACGCAGTATTTT
D: TRBD1; size: .; V: TRBV7-3; J: TRBJ1-2; CDR3: CASSLRGQGNYGYTF; DNA: TGTGCCAGCAGCTTAAGGGGACAGGGTAACTATGGCTACACCTTC
D: TRBD1; size: .; V: TRBV28; J: TRBJ2-5; CDR3: CASRLGTGGVRETQYF; DNA: TGTGCTAGCAGGCTGGGGACAGGGGGCGTTCGGGAGACCCAGTACTTC
D: TRBD1; size: .; V: TRBV10-3; J: TRBJ2-7; CDR3: CAISDWTGAPHEQYF; DNA: TGTGCCATCAGTGACTGGACAGGGGCTCCACACGAGCAGTACTTC
D: .; size: .; V: TRBV6-5; J: TRBJ2-7; CDR3: CASRSSYEQYF; DNA: TGTGCCAGCAGGAGTTCCTACGAGCAGTACTTC
D: TRBD1; size: .; V: TRBV19; J: TRBJ1-6; CDR3: CASTAGTGNSPLHF; DNA: TGTGCCAGTACCGCCGGGACAGGGAATTCACCCCTCCACTTT
D: .; size: .; V: TRBV6-2/TRBV6-3; J: TRBJ2-5; CDR3: CASSYSPVQETQYF; DNA: TGTGCCAGCAGTTACTCCCCGGTCCAAGAGACCCAGTACTTC
D: TRBD2; size: .; V: TRBV29-1; J: TRBJ2-1; CDR3: CSGRLAGIGNEQFF; DNA: TGCAGCGGCAGACTAGCGGGGATTGGTAATGAGCAGTTCTTC
D: TRBD2; size: .; V: TRBV9; J: TRBJ2-3; CDR3: CASSAAWTSGDTQYF; DNA: TGTGCCAGCAGCGCTGCTTGGACTAGCGGCGATACGCAGTATTTT
D: .; size: .; V: TRBV28; J: TRBJ1-6; CDR3: CASSLIGRAVSRSPLHF; DNA: TGTGCCAGCAGTTTAATTGGCAGGGCTGTGAGCCGATCACCCCTCCACTTT
D: .; size: .; V: TRBV3-1/TRBV3-2; J: TRBJ2-5; CDR3: CASSQGSGPETQYF; DNA: TGTGCCAGCAGCCAAGGGTCAGGGCCGGAGACCCAGTACTTC
D: TRBD1; size: .; V: TRBV28; J: TRBJ1-2; CDR3: CASSIDRVDYGYTF; DNA: TGTGCCAGCAGTATCGACAGGGTAGATTATGGCTACACCTTC
D: TRBD1; size: few; V: TRBV5-1; J: TRBJ2-2; CDR3: CASSFATGETGELFF; DNA: TGCGCCAGCAGCTTTGCGACAGGGGAAACCGGGGAGCTGTTTTTT
D: .; size: .; V: TRBV11-2; J: TRBJ1-5; CDR3: CASSNGQGKPQHF; DNA: TGTGCCAGCAGCAACGGGCAGGGGAAGCCCCAGCATTTT
D: TRBD1; size: .; V: TRBV6-2/TRBV6-3; J: TRBJ1-5; CDR3: CASSRAGGLSNQPQHF; DNA: TGTGCCAGCAGTCGGGCAGGGGGCTTGAGCAATCAGCCCCAGCATTTT
D: .; size: .; V: TRBV6-2/TRBV6-3; J: TRBJ2-7; CDR3: CASSSPGTSYEQYF; DNA: TGTGCCAGCAGCAGCCCCGGGACATCTTACGAGCAGTACTTC